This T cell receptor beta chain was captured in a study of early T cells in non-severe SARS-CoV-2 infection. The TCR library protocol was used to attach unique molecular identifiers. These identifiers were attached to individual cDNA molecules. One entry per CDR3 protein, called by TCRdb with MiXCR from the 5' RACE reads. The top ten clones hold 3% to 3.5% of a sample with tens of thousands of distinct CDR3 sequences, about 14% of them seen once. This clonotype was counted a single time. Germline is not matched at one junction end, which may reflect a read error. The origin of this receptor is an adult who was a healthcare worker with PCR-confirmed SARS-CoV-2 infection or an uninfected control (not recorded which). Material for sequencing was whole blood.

The CDR3 loop is CVSSISGTGELFF. CDR3 sequence (DNA): TGTGTCAGCAGCATTAGCGGGACCGGGGAGCTGTTTTTT. The chain is built from TRBV5-4 and TRBJ2-2, with 7 bases matching TRBD2. CDR3 length: 13 residues. Germline V gene lookup returns CDR1 SGHNT and CDR2 YYREEE (reference sequence).